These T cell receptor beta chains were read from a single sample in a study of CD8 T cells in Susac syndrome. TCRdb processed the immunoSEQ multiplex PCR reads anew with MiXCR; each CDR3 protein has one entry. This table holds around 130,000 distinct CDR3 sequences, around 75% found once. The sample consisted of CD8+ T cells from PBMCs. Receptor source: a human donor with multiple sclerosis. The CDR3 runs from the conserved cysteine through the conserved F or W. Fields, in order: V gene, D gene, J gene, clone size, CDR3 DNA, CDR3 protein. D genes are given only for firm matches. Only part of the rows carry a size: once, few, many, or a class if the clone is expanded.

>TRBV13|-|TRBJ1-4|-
TGTGCCAGCAGCTTGGGTCAGCCAGAAAAACTGTTTTTT
CASSLGQPEKLFF
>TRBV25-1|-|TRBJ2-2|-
TGTGCCAGCAGGGGTAATAAAGGATCGGGCACCGGGGAGCTGTTTTTT
CASRGNKGSGTGELFF
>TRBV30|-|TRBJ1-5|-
TGTGCCTGGAGCCTGGGGGACGCTCGCGATCAGCCCCAGCATTTT
CAWSLGDARDQPQHF
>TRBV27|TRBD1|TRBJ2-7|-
TGTGCCAGCAGTCTGCCCGGACAGGGGTTCGAGCAGTACTTC
CASSLPGQGFEQYF
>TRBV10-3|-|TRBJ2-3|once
TGTGCCATCAGTGAGTCGGGTCTAGGGGACGGAGCAGATACGCAGTATTTT
CAISESGLGDGADTQYF
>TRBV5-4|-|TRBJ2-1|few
TGTGCCAGCAGCTTGGTGGGCGGGAACAACAATGAGCAGTTCTTC
CASSLVGGNNNEQFF
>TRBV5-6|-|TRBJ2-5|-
TGTGCCAGCAGCCCCGTCGGGGAAGAGACCCAGTACTTC
CASSPVGEETQYF
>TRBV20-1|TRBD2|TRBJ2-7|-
TGCAGTGCTGTAGAGCGGGGGGAATCCTACGAGCAGTACTTC
CSAVERGESYEQYF
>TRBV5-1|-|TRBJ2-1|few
TGCGCCAGCAGCTACCTACTTGCGTTCGGGACCAAAAGCTCCTACAATGAGCAGTTCTTC
CASSYLLAFGTKSSYNEQFF
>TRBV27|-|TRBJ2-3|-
TGTGCCAGCAGCCCCGGGACCATGAGCACAGATACGCAGTATTTT
CASSPGTMSTDTQYF
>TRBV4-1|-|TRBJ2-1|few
TGCGCCAGCAGCCAAGGGTTGGGTCCCTACAATGAGCAGTTCTTC
CASSQGLGPYNEQFF
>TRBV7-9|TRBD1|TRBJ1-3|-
TGTGCCAGCAGATTCAAGGCGACAGGGGACTACTCTGGAAACACCATATATTTT
CASRFKATGDYSGNTIYF
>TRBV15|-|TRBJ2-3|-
TGTGCCACTCGAGCCCCCGGAGGGATGGTAGGCACAGATACGCAGTATTTT
CATRAPGGMVGTDTQYF
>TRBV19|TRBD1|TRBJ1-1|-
TGTGCCACCCTCGGGACAGGGGAAAGAGGCCTTGAAGCTTTCTTT
CATLGTGERGLEAFF
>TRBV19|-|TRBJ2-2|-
TGTGCCAGTAGTATTCCTGGATTCGAATCGGTCTCCGGGGAGCTGTTTTTT
CASSIPGFESVSGELFF
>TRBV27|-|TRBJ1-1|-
TGTGCCAGCAGTCAGACGGCCTACACTGAAGCTTTCTTT
CASSQTAYTEAFF
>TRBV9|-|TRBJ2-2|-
TGTGCCAGCAGTGCCGCACGGAACACCGGGGAGCTGTTTTTT
CASSAARNTGELFF
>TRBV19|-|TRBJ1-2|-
TGTGCCAGTAGTAACGGCCGCATTGTTGGCTACACCTTC
CASSNGRIVGYTF
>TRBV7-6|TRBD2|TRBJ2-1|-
TGTGCCAGCAGCTTACGGGGCGGGAGCTCCTACAATAAGCAGTTCTTC
CASSLRGGSSYNKQFF
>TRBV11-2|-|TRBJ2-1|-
TGTGCCAGCAGCCCAACCCTTAGGGAGCAGTTCTTC
CASSPTLREQFF
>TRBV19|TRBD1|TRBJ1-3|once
TGTGCCAGTAGTCTCCAGACAGGGCGAGGAAACACCATATATTTT
CASSLQTGRGNTIYF
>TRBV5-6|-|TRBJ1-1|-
TGTGCCAGCAGCTTAAAAGGGCAGAACACTGAAGCTTTCTTT
CASSLKGQNTEAFF
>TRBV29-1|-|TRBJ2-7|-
TGCAGCGCTGGGTTTAACCCTGGGACCTACGAGCAGTACTTC
CSAGFNPGTYEQYF
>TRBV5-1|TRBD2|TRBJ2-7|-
TGCGCCAGCAGCTTTTTAGCGGGCGAAATGGTGTTTGGTGAGCAGTACTTC
CASSFLAGEMVFGEQYF
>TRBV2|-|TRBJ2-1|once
TGTGCCAGCGTTGGAACGGGGATGAGCTCCTACAATGAGCAGTTCTTC
CASVGTGMSSYNEQFF
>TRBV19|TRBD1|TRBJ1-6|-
TGTGCCAGTAGTATAGCCGGCAGGGGGCAATCACCCCTCCACTTT
CASSIAGRGQSPLHF
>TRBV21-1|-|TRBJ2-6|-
TGTGCCACCCATGGAATACCAGGGGGCGCCTACTCTGGGGCCAACGTCCTGACTTTC
CATHGIPGGAYSGANVLTF
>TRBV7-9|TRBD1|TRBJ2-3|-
TGTGCCAGCAGCTGGGGAGTAACTCGGGACAGGAGCACAGATACGCAGTATTTT
CASSWGVTRDRSTDTQYF
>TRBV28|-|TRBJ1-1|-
TGTGCCAGCAGTTTAATTAGGGGTAAAACTGAAGCTTTCTTT
CASSLIRGKTEAFF
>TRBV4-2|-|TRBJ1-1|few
TGTGCCAGCAGGTACGGCACTGAAGCTTTCTTT
CASRYGTEAFF